This is a list of T cell receptor beta chains from one sample in a study of T-cell reconstitution after alpha-beta-depleted transplantation in children. Via MiXCR, TCRdb re-called the PCR reads, giving one row per CDR3 protein. The table has about 300,000 distinct CDR3 sequences, just over 7.5% seen once. Sequencing was performed on peripheral blood, taken 360 days after TCRalphabeta/CD19-depleted stem cell transplant. Source of these receptors: a female patient between 2 and 15 years old who had a stem cell transplant for Fanconi anemia, so the T cells may come from the graft donor. Both conserved end residues are part of each CDR3. The D gene is left open where the match is weak. Where a row states a size, it is once, few, many or the class of an expanded clone; other rows omit it.

13 | NA | TRBJ1-1 | TRBV4-2 | many | TGTGCCAGCAGCTCAATAGGGAACACTGAAGCTTTCTTT | CASSSIGNTEAFF
13 | NA | TRBJ2-7 | TRBV7-6 | many | TGTGCCAGCAGCTTAGAGGTGCGCTACGAGCAGTACTTC | CASSLEVRYEQYF
13 | NA | TRBJ2-3 | TRBV27 | NA | TGTGCCAGCAGTTCGGGACTCTCAGATACGCAGTATTTT | CASSSGLSDTQYF
13 | NA | TRBJ1-2 | TRBV12-3/TRBV12-4 | many | TGTGCCAGCAGTCCGGCCAAACAAGGTGGCTACACCTTC | CASSPAKQGGYTF
16 | NA | TRBJ2-6 | TRBV20-1 | many | TGCAGTGCCCGGTATCTTCAGGGAGCTGGGGCCAACGTCCTGACTTTC | CSARYLQGAGANVLTF
14 | NA | TRBJ1-2 | TRBV4-3 | many | TGCGCCAGCAGCCAAGAAATCTCGGGCTATGGCTACACCTTC | CASSQEISGYGYTF
15 | NA | TRBJ1-1 | TRBV29-1 | many | TGCAGCGTTGAAGCGGGGGTCACCCCCTCCACTGAAGCTTTCTTT | CSVEAGVTPSTEAFF
11 | NA | TRBJ1-5 | TRBV20-1 | many | TGCAGTGCTAGGATAGATCAGCCCCAGCATTTT | CSARIDQPQHF
17 | NA | TRBJ2-2 | TRBV5-1 | few | TGCGCCAGCAGCGCCCGCACAGGGTTCGCGAACACCGGGGAGCTGTTTTTT | CASSARTGFANTGELFF
15 | NA | TRBJ2-6 | TRBV4-2 | few | TGTGCCAGCAGCAATACGGGTTCGGAGGCCAACGTCCTGACTTTC | CASSNTGSEANVLTF
14 | TRBD2 | TRBJ2-5 | TRBV5-1 | many | TGCGCCAGCAGCTTGTGGGGGGGGCAAGAGACCCAGTACTTC | CASSLWGGQETQYF
13 | NA | TRBJ2-3 | TRBV20-1 | many | TGCAGTTCTGTGGGGCCGAGCACAGATACGCAGTATTTT | CSSVGPSTDTQYF
16 | NA | TRBJ1-5 | TRBV27 | few | TGTGCCAGCAGTTCATACGGGACGGCCGATGGTCAGCCCCAGCATTTT | CASSSYGTADGQPQHF
16 | TRBD2 | TRBJ2-3 | TRBV4-1 | many | TGCGCCAGCAGCCAGGTGGGACTAGCGATCACAGATACGCAGTATTTT | CASSQVGLAITDTQYF
13 | NA | TRBJ2-7 | TRBV5-1 | many | TGCGCCAGCAGCTTGGCGACTAGAAACGAGCAGTACTTC | CASSLATRNEQYF
13 | NA | TRBJ1-2 | TRBV7-9 | many | TGTGCCAGCAGATCGACAGGTAGCTATGGCTACACCTTC | CASRSTGSYGYTF
13 | NA | TRBJ1-6 | TRBV12-3/TRBV12-4 | many | TGTGCCAGCAGTCGGGACTTGGGGTCACCCCTCCACTTT | CASSRDLGSPLHF
16 | TRBD2 | TRBJ2-5 | TRBV5-1 | NA | TGCGCCAGCAGCTTGGGGCCAGCGGGAGGACAAGAGACCCAGTACTTC | CASSLGPAGGQETQYF
14 | NA | TRBJ2-3 | TRBV24-1 | many | TGTGCCACCAGTGATTCCCCCCTCACAGATACGCAGTATTTT | CATSDSPLTDTQYF
15 | NA | TRBJ2-5 | TRBV12-3/TRBV12-4 | few | TGTGCCAGCGCTTCGGGGTGGGCAGAAAAAGAGACCCAGTACTTC | CASASGWAEKETQYF
11 | NA | TRBJ2-1 | TRBV6-1 | once | TGTGCCAGCACCCTCGGGGGGCGGCAGTTCTTC | CASTLGGRQFF
20 | NA | TRBJ2-6 | TRBV28 | NA | TGTGCCAGCAGACCTCGGGTCGGGACACATACTTCAAGTGGGGCCAACGTCCTGACTTTC | CASRPRVGTHTSSGANVLTF
12 | NA | TRBJ2-5 | TRBV20-1 | many | TGCAGTGCTAGAGGAGGCAGAGAGACCCAGTACTTC | CSARGGRETQYF
17 | TRBD1 | TRBJ2-7 | TRBV7-8 | few | TGTGCCAGCAGCTTAGCCTCCACCGGGACAGGGGTGTACGAGCAGTACTTC | CASSLASTGTGVYEQYF
13 | NA | TRBJ1-5 | TRBV6-1 | NA | TGTGCCAGCAGTGAAACAGAGGATCTGGCCCAGCATTTT | CASSETEDLAQHF
17 | NA | TRBJ2-3 | TRBV12-3/TRBV12-4 | many | TGTGCCAGCAGTTTTTACGGCGGGGGCGTTAGCACAGATACGCAGTATTTT | CASSFYGGGVSTDTQYF
20 | TRBD2 | TRBJ2-7 | TRBV24-1 | few | TGTGCCACCAGTGATTTGCGTCGGGCGGGGGGGCGAATTAGTCGCTACGAGCAGTACTTC | CATSDLRRAGGRISRYEQYF
13 | NA | TRBJ2-7 | TRBV20-1 | many | TGCAGTGCTAGCCCATACCACGAGGGCGAGCAGTACTTC | CSASPYHEGEQYF
15 | TRBD2 | TRBJ2-1 | TRBV4-1 | many | TGCGCCAGCAGAAAGGGACTAGCGGGTGACAATGAGCAGTTCTTC | CASRKGLAGDNEQFF